These 25 T cell receptor beta chains were sequenced from one sample in a study of technical replicates of blood from four donors. Profiled with immunoSEQ multiplex PCR; TCRdb holds only in-frame clones, not every one. The sample carries fewer than 95,000 clones, just under 95% recorded once. What was sequenced was T cells isolated from PBMCs. These receptors were taken from a human donor in good health.

The chain employs TRBV28 and TRBJ2-3, with TRBD1 matching 9 bases. From germline, CDR1 is MDHEN and CDR2 SYDVKM. The CDR3 is 17 amino acids. V lost 1 base to trimming and J lost 2 bases; unmatched junction nucleotides: 7. CDR3 coding DNA: TGTGCCAGCAGTTTATCAACCGGACAGGGGATCACAGATACGCAGTATTTT. Translating gives CASSLSTGQGITDTQYF.

The rearrangement uses TRBV27 and TRBJ1-2, with D perhaps TRBD1 (5 bases). V was pared by 4 bases and J by 8 bases, with 14 bases between. Germline V gives CDR1 MNHEY, CDR2 SMNVEV (reference sequence). The CDR3 has 13 residues. The CDR3 loop reads CASSSQGPSGYTF. CDR3 bases: TGTGCCAGCAGTTCTCAGGGCCCGAGCGGCTACACCTTC.

V gene TRBV6-5 combines with J gene TRBJ1-2; D remains unclear. V dropped 0 bases and J dropped 8 bases, with 16 bases sitting between them. Germline CDR1 and CDR2: MNHEY and SVGAGI. The CDR3 runs to 15 residues. The CDR3 DNA is TGTGCCAGCAGTTACTCGAGCGACGTGTATGAGGGCTACACCTTC. Amino acid sequence: CASSYSSDVYEGYTF.

This chain links TRBV4-2 with TRBJ2-7, with D tentatively TRBD2 (5 bases). Per germline, CDR1 LGHNA and CDR2 YNFKEQ. CDR3 length: 18 residues. V shed 1 base and J shed 2 bases, with 21 bases lying between them. DNA for the CDR3: TGTGCCAGCAGCCAAGCCCCTCAGGTAGGGAGCCTTGCCTACGAGCAGTACTTC. This gives the protein CASSQAPQVGSLAYEQYF.

The chain recombines TRBV5-4 with TRBJ1-6; D not resolved. Germline CDR1 is SGHNT and CDR2 is YYREEE (reference sequence). The V end lost 0 bases, the J end lost 0 bases, and 10 bases lay between the germline ends. The CDR3 extends over 17 amino acids. CDR3 coding DNA: TGTGCCAGCAGCTTGGTAGCCAGCCGCTCCTATAATTCACCCCTCCACTTT. Translating gives CASSLVASRSYNSPLHF.

The chain has TRBV5-1 and TRBJ1-5, with 9 bases identical to TRBD1. The CDR3 runs to 16 residues. Germline V gives CDR1 SGHRS, CDR2 YFSETQ. Trimming removed 3 bases from V and 2 bases from J; junction bases left unmatched: 6. The CDR3, as DNA: TGCGCCAGCAGCTGGGGGACAGGGAGGCGCAATCAGCCCCAGCATTTT. Its translation is CASSWGTGRRNQPQHF.

V is TRBV19 and J is TRBJ2-5; 7 nucleotides line up with TRBD2. Germline CDR1 LNHDA, CDR2 SQIVND (reference sequence). The CDR3 spans 14 residues. The ends lost 7 bases at V and 5 bases at J; junction bases unmatched: 10. CDR3 sequence reads: CASNPAGVGETQYF. The CDR3 region has the DNA TGTGCCAGTAATCCGGCGGGAGTAGGGGAGACCCAGTACTTC.

V gene TRBV11-3 combines with J gene TRBJ2-3; the D gene is possibly TRBD1 (6 bases). Germline V CDR1 and CDR2: SGHNT, YENEEA. CDR3 length equals 13 residues. V lost 2 bases to trimming and J lost 3 bases, with 6 bases between them. The CDR3 here is CASSLTGTDTQYF. CDR3 coding DNA: TGTGCCAGCAGCTTAACAGGGACAGATACGCAGTATTTT.

The genes are TRBV28 and TRBJ2-7; D is uncertain. Trimming took off 5 bases at V and 6 bases at J, with 8 bases between the two ends. Germline V lookup: CDR1 MDHEN, CDR2 SYDVKM. This CDR3 comprises 11 residues. CDR3 sequence: CASSLTGEQYF. The CDR3 DNA sequence: TGTGCCAGCAGTCTAACGGGCGAGCAGTACTTC.

This clone was detected once. The CDR3 coding sequence is TGTGCCAGCAGTTCCGGACAGCACTATGGCTACACCTTC. Its translation: CASSSGQHYGYTF. This sequence joins TRBV27 and TRBJ1-2; TRBD1 might be the D (6 bases). The V and J ends lost 4 bases and 3 bases respectively, with 9 bases between them. In germline, CDR1 is MNHEY, CDR2 SMNVEV (reference sequence). This CDR3 has 13 amino acids.

The V gene is TRBV11-2, the J gene TRBJ2-1; 10 bases are a match to TRBD2. In germline, CDR1 is SGHAT, CDR2 FQNNGV. The CDR3 loop spans 15 amino acids. After removal of 5 bases from V and 4 bases from J, the junction contained 5 bases not matched to a gene. In DNA form, the CDR3 reads TGTGCCAGCAGCCTTAGGACTAGCGGTTACAATGAGCAGTTCTTC. Translation: CASSLRTSGYNEQFF.

This clone has just a few counts. The rearrangement joins TRBV2 to TRBJ1-1; the match to TRBD1 covers 9 bases. The J segment lost 5 bases and the V segment lost 3 bases, leaving 13 bases of the junction unmatched. Germline V gene lookup returns CDR1 SNHLY and CDR2 FYNNEI. The CDR3 is 17 amino acids. The CDR3 sequence is CASSDPASGTGKTEAFF. DNA for the CDR3: TGTGCCAGCAGTGATCCCGCATCCGGGACAGGGAAGACTGAAGCTTTCTTT.

This clone has only one observation. CDR3 nucleotide sequence: TGTGCCAGCAGCTTACGAGGCCCAGGGGGGACGGACTACGAGCAGTACTTC. It encodes CASSLRGPGGTDYEQYF. V gene TRBV7-9 combines with J gene TRBJ2-7, with D maybe TRBD1 (7 bases). V was pared by 2 bases and J by 3 bases, with 20 bases between. The CDR3 loop spans 17 amino acids. The germline V gene has CDR1 SEHNR and CDR2 FQNEAQ (reference sequence).

The genes are TRBV9 and TRBJ2-7; no reliable D call. CDR1 and CDR2 (germline): SGDLS, YYNGEE. Trimming removed 0 bases at V and 3 bases at J, with 13 bases between. The CDR3 is 15 residues long. CDR3 bases: TGTGCCAGCAGCGTAGCAACGGGTGAAGGCTACGAGCAGTACTTC. It translates to CASSVATGEGYEQYF.

This chain uses TRBV13 with TRBJ1-1, with a weak D call TRBD1 (5 bases). Trimming removed 5 bases from V and 9 bases from J, with 28 bases in between. This CDR3 has 17 residues. Germline assignment: CDR1 PRHDT and CDR2 FYEKMQ (reference sequence). The CDR3 region has the DNA TGTGCCAGCAGCCAGCTTACGGGGGGTGTGGGGAGGTTAAAAGCTTTCTTT. It is translated as CASSQLTGGVGRLKAFF.

The J gene is TRBJ2-5, the V gene TRBV6-5; a possible D gene is TRBD2 (6 bases). Germline lookup yields CDR1 MNHEY and CDR2 SVGAGI. The germline V and J ends were trimmed by 5 bases and 2 bases, with 9 bases remaining between them. The CDR3 loop spans 13 amino acids. CDR3 loop: CASSPGGQETQYF. CDR3 nucleotides: TGTGCCAGCAGTCCCGGGGGACAAGAGACCCAGTACTTC.

The chain uses TRBV29-1 and TRBJ2-7; 7 bases are a match to TRBD2. The germline V gene encodes CDR1 SQVTM and CDR2 ANQGSEA. The V segment lost 1 base and the J segment 0 bases; nucleotides outside the gene matches: 9. The CDR3 is 16 amino acids. DNA for the CDR3: TGCAGCGTTGAAGTCTTGACGGGGGGACGCTCCTACGAGCAGTACTTC. Protein sequence: CSVEVLTGGRSYEQYF.

The genes are TRBV11-2 and TRBJ1-2, with a tentative D call TRBD1 (6 bases). This CDR3 spans 15 amino acids. V was shortened by 5 bases and J by 7 bases, with 20 bases between the two germline ends. CDR1 is SGHAT, CDR2 FQNNGV, per germline. The CDR3 region is CASSNPLGQFGGYTF. The CDR3 DNA reads as TGTGCCAGCAGCAACCCCCTTGGACAGTTTGGTGGCTACACCTTC.

The V call is TRBV5-4, the J call TRBJ2-3; D not resolved. The CDR3 runs 13 residues. V was clipped by 3 bases and J by 0 bases, with 5 bases between them. Germline V CDR1 and CDR2: SGHNT, YYREEE (reference sequence). The CDR3 coding sequence is TGTGCCAGCAGCTCGACTAGCACAGATACGCAGTATTTT. As protein: CASSSTSTDTQYF.

This clone has only one observation. V and J are TRBV5-1 and TRBJ2-3; 11 bases agree with TRBD2. Germline V gene data show CDR1 as SGHRS and CDR2 as YFSETQ. The V and J ends lost 3 bases and 6 bases, in that order; junction bases with no gene match: 6. This CDR3 has 15 amino acids. CDR3 loop: CASSWTSGPGDTQYF. Here the CDR3 DNA reads TGCGCCAGCAGCTGGACTAGCGGGCCTGGGGATACGCAGTATTTT.

V usage is TRBV5-1 and J usage is TRBJ1-2, with D tentatively TRBD1 (6 bases). Germline V lookup: CDR1 SGHRS, CDR2 YFSETQ. V lost 2 bases, J lost 8 bases, and 19 bases lay in between. This CDR3 has 15 residues. CDR3 sequence reads: CASSFSSTGKGGYTF. The CDR3 bases are TGCGCCAGCAGCTTTTCATCCACAGGGAAGGGCGGCTACACCTTC.

V is TRBV9 and J is TRBJ2-3; 12 nucleotides align to TRBD1. This CDR3 region has 15 residues. The germline V gene encodes CDR1 SGDLS and CDR2 YYNGEE. Trimming removed 3 bases from V and 6 bases from J; junction bases left unmatched: 5. In DNA, the CDR3 is TGTGCCAGCAGCGGCGGGACAGGGGGCTTGGATACGCAGTATTTT. Translated: CASSGGTGGLDTQYF.

This chain connects TRBV11-3 to TRBJ2-1; 8 bases are a match to TRBD2. V gave up 4 bases and J gave up 1 base; unmatched junction bases: 3. The CDR3 is 15 amino acids. CDR1 SGHNT and CDR2 YENEEA come from the germline V gene. CDR3 DNA sequence: TGTGCCAGCAGCTGGAGCGGGGGATCCTACAATGAGCAGTTCTTC. Translated: CASSWSGGSYNEQFF.

CDR3 coding DNA: TGTGCCAGCAGCTCTAGCGGGAGTATGTACGAGCAGTACTTC. Protein: CASSSSGSMYEQYF. The chain has TRBV7-9 and TRBJ2-7; TRBD2 matches 10 bases. Losses at the gene ends were 4 bases for V and 4 bases for J; bases not matched to a gene: 4. Germline-derived CDR1 and CDR2 are SEHNR and FQNEAQ (reference sequence). The CDR3 runs to 14 residues.

J is TRBJ2-1 and V is TRBV7-2; TRBD2 aligns across 11 bases. Germline V CDR1 and CDR2: SGHTA, FQGNSA. CDR3 length: 16 amino acids. V lost 0 bases and J lost 6; bases outside the gene matches: 4. DNA of the CDR3: TGTGCCAGCAGCTTAGCGCGAACTAGCGGGAGCAATGAGCAGTTCTTC. Amino acids: CASSLARTSGSNEQFF.